This TCR beta chain is from a study of cytomegalovirus exposure and HLA in healthy donors. This PCR relied on a set of 60 Vbeta primers and 13 Jbeta primers. Some clones are missing from TCRdb's copy, which holds only in-frame ones; the method was immunoSEQ multiplex PCR. Among approximately 150,000 clones listed, 76% were seen once. The V gene lost 5 bases and the J gene lost 0 bases, with 14 bases spanning the gap. The CDR3 spans 16 residues. Looked up from germline, CDR1 is KGHSH and CDR2 is LQKENI. As concerns this clone: Its matching antigen is unknown.

Whole-study findings and limits: In a later analysis, around 18,000 TCR beta sequences were associated with HLA alleles at 0.05 false discovery rate.

The chain joins TRBV18 to TRBJ2-1; perhaps TRBD2 as D (5 bases). The sequence derives from a male donor in good health and CMV-seronegative. Sequencing was performed on PBMCs. Here the CDR3 reads CASSYQSGSSYNEQFF. In DNA, the CDR3 is TGTGCCAGCTCATACCAGTCTGGGAGCTCCTACAATGAGCAGTTCTTC.